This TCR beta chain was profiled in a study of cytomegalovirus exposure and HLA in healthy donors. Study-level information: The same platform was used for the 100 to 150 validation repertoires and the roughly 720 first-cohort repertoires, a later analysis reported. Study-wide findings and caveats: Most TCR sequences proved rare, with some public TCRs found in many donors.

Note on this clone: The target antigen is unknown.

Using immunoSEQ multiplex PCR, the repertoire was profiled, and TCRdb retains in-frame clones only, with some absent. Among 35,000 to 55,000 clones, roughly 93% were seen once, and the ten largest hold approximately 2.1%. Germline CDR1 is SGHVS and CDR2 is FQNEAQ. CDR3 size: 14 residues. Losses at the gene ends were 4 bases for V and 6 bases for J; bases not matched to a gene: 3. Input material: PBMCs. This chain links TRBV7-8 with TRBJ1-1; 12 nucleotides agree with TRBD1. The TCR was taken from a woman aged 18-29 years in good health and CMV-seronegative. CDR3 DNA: TGTGCCAGCAGCTACCGGGACAGGGGGCCTGAAGCTTTCTTT. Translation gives CASSYRDRGPEAFF.